These 30 T cell receptor beta chains share one sample of origin, sequenced in a study of monozygotic twins with inflammatory bowel disease. TCRdb reanalyzed the 5' RACE reads, giving one entry per CDR3 protein sequence and no DNA. This table holds approximately 150,000 distinct CDR3 sequences. Material for sequencing was blood. The receptors shown here come from a human donor with ulcerative colitis or Crohn's disease, or a healthy co-twin of an affected twin (not recorded which).

The chain carries TRBV3-1 and TRBJ2-7; with no DNA, the TCRdb D assignment of TRBD2 cannot be verified. CDR1 and CDR2 (germline): LGHDT, YNNKEL (reference sequence). This CDR3 has 14 residues. The CDR3 is CASSQLAGSYEQYF.

The chain joins TRBV20-1 to TRBJ1-3; TCRdb calls TRBD1, which cannot be checked without DNA. The CDR3 has 16 amino acids. Germline lookup yields CDR1 DFQATT and CDR2 SNEGSKA (reference sequence). The CDR3 here is CSARGRQVLSGNTIYF.

The chain employs TRBV20-1 and TRBJ2-1; TCRdb's assignment of TRBD1 cannot be checked, as there is no DNA. Germline lookup yields CDR1 DFQATT and CDR2 SNEGSKA (reference sequence). The CDR3 extends over 13 amino acids. The CDR3 sequence: CSQGAPGKNEQFF.

The chain carries TRBV5-1 and TRBJ2-1; TCRdb outputs TRBD1, but without DNA this stays unchecked. CDR1 and CDR2 (germline): SGHRS, YFSETQ. The CDR3 consists of 16 residues. CDR3 sequence reads: CASSLAQGGIPNEQFF.

The CDR3 loop reads CASSSLWTDRKGYNEQFF. The chain couples TRBV11-1 to TRBJ2-1; as DNA is missing, the TRBD1 call by TCRdb cannot be tested. There are 18 residues in the CDR3. CDR1 is SGHAT, CDR2 FQDESV, per germline (reference sequence).

This chain uses TRBV5-4 with TRBJ2-3; TCRdb reports TRBD2, a call that lacks DNA to check it against. This CDR3 region has 16 residues. The V gene's germline CDR1 is SGHNT and CDR2 YYREEE (reference sequence). CDR3 in amino acids: CASSVRLAGGTDTQYF.

The chain's CDR3 is CASSLDTLGAFF. J is TRBJ1-1 and V is TRBV7-9; TCRdb's D gene call, TRBD1, goes unchecked for lack of DNA. The germline gives CDR1 SEHNR, CDR2 FQNEAQ (reference sequence). There are 12 residues in the CDR3.

The rearrangement uses TRBV20-1 and TRBJ2-7; TCRdb indicates TRBD1, and absent DNA this call remains unverified. CDR3 size: 13 residues. Germline CDR1 DFQATT, CDR2 SNEGSKA (reference sequence). CDR3: CSARGTQTYEQYF.

The chain has TRBV27 and TRBJ1-2; TCRdb names TRBD1, which stays unverified in the absence of DNA. The CDR3 is made up of 13 amino acids. The germline V gene encodes CDR1 MNHEY and CDR2 SMNVEV (reference sequence). This chain's CDR3 is CASSLSLGASYTF.

The chain uses TRBV5-1 and TRBJ2-7; the TCRdb call, TRBD1, lacks DNA for checking. This CDR3 region has 16 residues. Germline V gene sequence: CDR1 SGHRS, CDR2 YFSETQ. The CDR3 loop reads CASSLRTGDHSYEQYF.

V is TRBV29-1 and J is TRBJ1-1. The CDR3 contains 13 residues. Germline CDR1 and CDR2: SQVTM and ANQGSEA. The CDR3 region is CSVGNIMNTEAFF.

The chain joins TRBV5-8 to TRBJ2-7; TCRdb returns TRBD1, unconfirmable since there is no DNA. Germline CDR1 reads SGHTS; CDR2 reads YDEGEE. This CDR3 contains 15 residues. The CDR3 is CASSPGDSQALEQYF.

The chain recombines TRBV15 with TRBJ2-7; checking the TCRdb D call of TRBD1 is not possible without DNA. The CDR3 contains 13 residues. CDR1 is LNHNV and CDR2 is YYDKDF in the germline V gene (reference sequence). This CDR3 is CATSGGMTYEQYF.

The gene calls are TRBV7-9 and TRBJ2-7; TCRdb indicates TRBD1, and absent DNA this call remains unverified. The germline V gene encodes CDR1 SEHNR and CDR2 FQNEAQ (reference sequence). This CDR3 is built from 15 residues. CDR3: CASSSGTGALYEQYF.

V gene TRBV7-2 combines with J gene TRBJ2-2; TCRdb gives TRBD1 as the D gene, but with no DNA this cannot be confirmed. This CDR3 is 14 amino acids long. In germline, CDR1 is SGHTA, CDR2 FQGNSA. Here the CDR3 reads CASSKAGGTGELFF.

The chain combines TRBV7-2 with TRBJ2-3; the TCRdb call, TRBD1, lacks DNA for checking. CDR3 length equals 14 residues. The germline V gene has CDR1 SGHTA and CDR2 FQGNSA. CDR3 loop: CASSFGGGRDTQYF. The whole variable domain, remainder taken from reference TRBV7-2 and TRBJ2-3, is GAGVSQSPSNKVTEKGKDVELRCDPISGHTALYWYRQSLGQGLEFLIYFQGNSAPDKSGLPSDRFSAERTGGSVSTLTIQRTQQEDSAVYLCASSFGGGRDTQYFGPGTRLTVL.

The J gene is TRBJ2-5, the V gene TRBV6-1; TCRdb lists TRBD2, though no DNA is available to test this call. Germline loops: CDR1 MNHNS, CDR2 SASEGT. The CDR3 is made up of 17 amino acids. Here the CDR3 reads CASKLRIGTSYQETQYF.

V gene TRBV3-1 combines with J gene TRBJ2-5; TCRdb indicates TRBD2, and absent DNA this call remains unverified. The CDR3 contains 17 residues. Germline CDR1 LGHDT, CDR2 YNNKEL (reference sequence). CDR3 sequence reads: CASSRHSVGSRQETQYF.

This chain connects TRBV4-2 to TRBJ1-2. Per the germline V gene, CDR1 is LGHNA and CDR2 is YNFKEQ. The CDR3 loop spans 15 amino acids. The CDR3 loop reads CASSQDRLQNYGYTF.

This chain joins TRBV19 and TRBJ2-2; as DNA is missing, the TRBD1 call by TCRdb cannot be tested. The CDR3 is made up of 16 amino acids. Germline CDR1 and CDR2: LNHDA and SQIVND (reference sequence). CDR3 loop: CASSISGKINTGELFF.

This chain uses TRBV7-2 with TRBJ1-5; TCRdb's D gene call, TRBD1, goes unchecked for lack of DNA. The CDR3 has 17 amino acids. Germline V gene data show CDR1 as SGHTA and CDR2 as FQGNSA. CDR3 in amino acids: CASSFNPGQLGNQPQHF.

This chain joins TRBV24-1 and TRBJ2-4; TCRdb reports TRBD1, a call that lacks DNA to check it against. In germline, CDR1 is KGHDR, CDR2 SFDVKD. The CDR3 contains 16 residues. The CDR3 reads CATSDPGAGSKNIQYF.

This sequence joins TRBV5-1 and TRBJ2-7; the TRBD1 assignment by TCRdb is unverifiable without DNA. CDR3 size: 16 residues. Per germline, CDR1 SGHRS and CDR2 YFSETQ. The CDR3 spells CASSSPLGQGTYEQYF.

The rearrangement links TRBV30 to TRBJ2-1. This CDR3 comprises 12 residues. The germline gives CDR1 GTSNPN, CDR2 SVGIG (reference sequence). CDR3: CAWSVTWGEQFF.

This chain joins TRBV5-5 and TRBJ2-1. CDR1 is SGHKS and CDR2 is YYEKEE in the germline V gene (reference sequence). CDR3 length equals 15 residues. The CDR3 sequence is CASSLDGRSYNEQFF.

V gene TRBV4-3 combines with J gene TRBJ2-3; TCRdb proposes TRBD2, but this gene call is untestable without DNA. Germline V gene data show CDR1 as LGHNA and CDR2 as YSLEER. The length of the CDR3 is 15 residues. The CDR3 sequence is CASSYGGGNTDTQYF.

This chain connects TRBV7-2 to TRBJ2-7; TCRdb's assignment of TRBD1 cannot be checked, as there is no DNA. The CDR3 contains 15 residues. Looked up from germline, CDR1 is SGHTA and CDR2 is FQGNSA. CDR3 sequence: CASSRRDSPSYEQYF.

The chain is built from TRBV6-2 or TRBV6-3 and TRBJ2-7; the D call from TCRdb, TRBD1, cannot be confirmed without DNA. The CDR3 spans 13 residues. CDR1 is MNHEY, CDR2 SVGEGT, per germline. CDR3 in amino acids: CASSRTGNYEQYF.

The V gene is TRBV5-1, the J gene TRBJ2-5; without DNA, the TCRdb call of TRBD1 cannot be checked. Germline V gene lookup returns CDR1 SGHRS and CDR2 YFSETQ. The CDR3 contains 15 residues. The CDR3 sequence: CASSLGGQFQETQYF.

The rearrangement joins TRBV5-1 to TRBJ1-1; TCRdb outputs TRBD1, but without DNA this stays unchecked. The CDR3 covers 14 residues. CDR1 is SGHRS and CDR2 is YFSETQ in the germline V gene. The CDR3 protein is CASSLMGQHTEAFF.